These T cell receptor beta chains were read from a single sample in a study of regulatory T cells in long-lasting Graves disease. TCRdb re-derived calls from the multiplex PCR reads in MiXCR, one entry per CDR3 protein. The profile shows roughly 500,000 distinct CDR3 sequences, about 20% of them singletons. This sample comprised peripheral blood mononuclear cells (PBMCs), obtained when the disease was refractory, from a patient treated with antithyroid drugs. Every receptor here comes from a female donor with Graves disease. CDR3s include the opening cysteine and the closing phenylalanine or tryptophan. The D gene is left open where the match is weak. Size values are once, few and many counts, or a class for expanded clones, and some rows have none.

j_gene,abundance,v_gene,d_gene,CDR3aa,CDR3nt
TRBJ2-7,few,TRBV20-1,TRBD1,CSANPGTGGYWGSYEQYF,TGCAGTGCCAACCCCGGGACAGGGGGCTATTGGGGCTCCTACGAGCAGTACTTC
TRBJ1-5,many,TRBV28,-,CASSFTGRNQPQHF,TGTGCCAGCAGTTTCACAGGGAGGAATCAGCCCCAGCATTTT
TRBJ1-4,few,TRBV6-1,TRBD1,CASSQMGQGNEKLLF,TGTGCCAGCAGTCAGATGGGACAGGGAAATGAAAAACTGCTTTTT
TRBJ1-5,-,TRBV11-2,-,CASSLGFSQPQHF,TGTGCCAGCAGCTTGGGGTTCAGCCAGCCCCAGCATTTT
TRBJ2-7,few,TRBV20-1,TRBD2,CSASTGTSVSYEQYF,TGCAGTGCTTCAACCGGGACTAGCGTCTCCTACGAGCAGTACTTC
TRBJ1-4,-,TRBV19,TRBD1,CASTPAAGGNEKLFF,TGTGCCAGTACCCCAGCGGCAGGGGGGAATGAAAAACTGTTTTTT
TRBJ2-1,-,TRBV28,TRBD1,CASSPQTGVYNEQFF,TGTGCCAGCAGTCCCCAGACAGGGGTCTACAATGAGCAGTTCTTC
TRBJ1-6,-,TRBV7-2,-,CASSLKGAGSYNSPLHF,TGTGCCAGCAGCTTAAAAGGCGCAGGATCCTATAATTCACCCCTCCACTTT
TRBJ2-5,many,TRBV2,-,CASSVGKELETQYF,TGTGCCAGCAGTGTTGGTAAGGAGTTGGAGACCCAGTACTTC
TRBJ2-7,many,TRBV28,TRBD2,CASRPPGLAGAYEQYF,TGTGCCAGCAGGCCGCCGGGACTAGCGGGAGCCTACGAGCAGTACTTC
TRBJ2-2,few,TRBV5-1,-,CASSLDRRTNTGELFF,TGCGCCAGCAGCTTAGACAGGCGAACGAACACCGGGGAGCTGTTTTTT
TRBJ2-1,-,TRBV5-1,-,CASRWADEQFF,TGCGCCAGCAGGTGGGCGGACGAGCAGTTCTTC
TRBJ2-2,few,TRBV7-2,-,CASSLNAGHTGELFF,TGTGCCAGCAGCTTGAATGCGGGGCACACCGGGGAGCTGTTTTTT
TRBJ2-2,few,TRBV28,-,CASSLSGSNTGELFF,TGTGCCAGCAGTTTAAGCGGCTCGAACACCGGGGAGCTGTTTTTT
TRBJ1-1,few,TRBV9,-,CASSVQSLSSEAFF,TGTGCCAGCAGCGTACAGAGTTTATCATCAGAAGCTTTCTTT
TRBJ2-5,few,TRBV25-1,TRBD1,CASSDPTGAEGETQYF,TGTGCCAGCAGTGATCCTACAGGGGCGGAAGGAGAGACCCAGTACTTC
TRBJ1-2,-,TRBV19,-,CASSIDGTVYGYTF,TGTGCCAGTAGTATAGACGGGACGGTCTATGGCTACACCTTC
TRBJ1-1,-,TRBV7-2,-,CASSLGDGRNTEAFF,TGTGCCAGCAGCTTAGGGGACGGCCGGAACACTGAAGCTTTCTTT
TRBJ2-5,-,TRBV20-1,-,CSARAGFIRREETQYF,TGCAGTGCTAGAGCAGGGTTTATTAGGAGGGAAGAGACCCAGTACTTC
TRBJ1-5,many,TRBV6-5,-,CASSWSPLGRGLGYSNQPQHF,TGTGCCAGCAGTTGGTCCCCCCTTGGCAGGGGCCTTGGATATAGCAATCAGCCCCAGCATTTT
TRBJ1-1,-,TRBV12-3/TRBV12-4,TRBD1,CASSSRDRGEAFF,TGTGCCAGCAGTAGCCGGGACAGGGGAGAAGCTTTCTTT
TRBJ2-7,-,TRBV27,TRBD1,CASSSAGTDTYEQYF,TGTGCCAGCAGTTCCGCCGGGACAGATACCTACGAGCAGTACTTC
TRBJ1-1,-,TRBV7-9,-,CASSLARGGFNLEAFF,TGTGCCAGCAGCTTAGCGCGGGGAGGGTTTAACCTCGAAGCTTTCTTT
TRBJ2-7,-,TRBV5-1,TRBD1,CASSFSGQGHEQYF,TGCGCCAGCAGCTTCTCGGGACAGGGCCACGAGCAGTACTTC
TRBJ1-5,many,TRBV18,-,CASSPTREQPQHF,TGTGCCAGCTCACCCACGCGTGAACAGCCCCAGCATTTT
TRBJ2-3,-,TRBV7-2,-,CASLRLEADTQYF,TGTGCCAGCCTTCGATTGGAGGCAGATACGCAGTATTTT
TRBJ1-2,-,TRBV2,-,CAGSEASTNYGYTF,TGTGCCGGCAGTGAAGCGTCCACTAACTATGGCTACACCTTC
TRBJ2-5,-,TRBV5-4,TRBD2,CASSTGTSIKTQYF,TGTGCCAGCAGCACCGGGACTAGTATAAAGACCCAGTACTTC
TRBJ1-1,many,TRBV5-1,-,CASSLLQVNTEAFF,TGCGCCAGCAGCTTGTTACAAGTGAACACTGAAGCTTTCTTT
TRBJ1-1,few,TRBV3-1,-,CASSQDHSPGTEAFF,TGTGCCAGCAGCCAAGATCACAGCCCGGGCACTGAAGCTTTCTTT
TRBJ2-1,once,TRBV20-1,TRBD2,CSASARGGEQFF,TGCAGTGCTAGCGCGCGGGGAGGGGAGCAGTTCTTC
TRBJ1-2,many,TRBV28,-,CASSLQGLGGYTF,TGTGCCAGCAGTTTACAGGGCTTGGGTGGCTACACCTTC
TRBJ1-2,few,TRBV9,TRBD1,CASSVQGVGYGYTF,TGTGCCAGCAGCGTACAGGGGGTGGGCTATGGCTACACCTTC
TRBJ2-7,many,TRBV14,TRBD2,CASSQLAGGSYEQYF,TGTGCCAGCAGCCAACTAGCGGGAGGTTCCTACGAGCAGTACTTC
TRBJ2-5,many,TRBV27,-,CASRGPPETQYF,TGTGCCAGCAGGGGACCCCCGGAGACCCAGTACTTC
TRBJ2-7,many,TRBV19,-,CASSRETELYEQYF,TGTGCCAGTAGTCGCGAGACAGAACTATACGAGCAGTACTTC
TRBJ2-5,-,TRBV20-1,TRBD2,CSAQTGGGPRETQYF,TGCAGTGCTCAGACTGGGGGAGGGCCCAGAGAGACCCAGTACTTC
TRBJ1-2,few,TRBV4-1,-,CASSQVGTPDYTF,TGCGCCAGCAGCCAAGTAGGGACACCCGACTACACCTTC
TRBJ2-5,many,TRBV20-1,TRBD2,CSAALPTSPETQYF,TGCAGTGCTGCCCTACCGACTAGCCCAGAGACCCAGTACTTC
TRBJ2-2,many,TRBV28,-,CASIVGGGSTGELFF,TGTGCCAGCATCGTAGGGGGGGGGAGCACCGGGGAGCTGTTTTTT
TRBJ2-5,many,TRBV10-3,TRBD1,CAISEGQGETQYF,TGTGCCATCAGTGAAGGACAGGGAGAGACCCAGTACTTC
TRBJ2-3,-,TRBV29-1,TRBD2,CSVRTSQWTDTQYF,TGCAGCGTTCGGACTAGTCAATGGACAGATACGCAGTATTTT
TRBJ1-1,many,TRBV6-5,TRBD1,CASSYPQGSVWEAFF,TGTGCCAGCAGTTACCCACAGGGGTCCGTCTGGGAAGCTTTCTTT
TRBJ1-2,many,TRBV11-2,-,CASSLGSEGYTF,TGTGCCAGCAGCTTAGGTTCGGAGGGCTACACCTTC